One sample yielded the 28 T cell receptor beta chains listed below, sequenced in a study of cytomegalovirus exposure and HLA in healthy donors. 13 Jbeta primers and 60 Vbeta primers were used for the PCR. The assay was immunoSEQ multiplex PCR, and TCRdb's table has in-frame clones only and misses some. The data hold 150,000 to 200,000 clones, with roughly 79% observed a single time. Sequences were obtained from PBMCs. The receptors here all came from a woman aged 50 to 60 in good health and CMV-seropositive.

This clone was detected once. J is TRBJ1-1 and V is TRBV11-2; D might be TRBD1 (5 bases). Germline CDR1 SGHAT, CDR2 FQNNGV. V lost 1 base, J lost 3 bases, and 21 bases lay in between. This CDR3 contains 18 residues. CDR3 bases: TGTGCCAGCAGCTTAGGTCCGGGGGAGGGGTGGACGCACACTGAAGCTTTCTTT. The encoded protein is CASSLGPGEGWTHTEAFF. Drawing the rest from reference TRBV11-2 and TRBJ1-1, the complete variable domain is EAGVAQSPRYKIIEKRQSVAFWCNPISGHATLYWYQQILGQGPKLLIQFQNNGVVDDSQLPKDRFSAERLKGVDSTLKIQPAKLEDSAVYLCASSLGPGEGWTHTEAFFGQGTRLTVV.

The chain joins TRBV19 to TRBJ2-5, with D possibly matching TRBD1 (5 bases). The CDR3 runs to 13 residues. Germline V gene data show CDR1 as LNHDA and CDR2 as SQIVND (reference sequence). V gave up 8 bases and J gave up 3 bases, with 13 bases separating them. The CDR3 is CASGKGAKETQYF. CDR3 in DNA: TGTGCCAGTGGGAAAGGGGCCAAAGAGACCCAGTACTTC.

This clone was picked up a small number of times. The chain links TRBV2 to TRBJ1-5; TRBD1 is a possible D gene (6 bases). The germline V gene encodes CDR1 SNHLY and CDR2 FYNNEI. The CDR3 consists of 13 residues. Trimming left V 6 bases short and J 3 bases short, with 9 bases between. DNA for the CDR3: TGTGCCAGCAGGGGGGACAACAATCAGCCCCAGCATTTT. It specifies CASRGDNNQPQHF.

The gene calls are TRBV9 and TRBJ2-1; tentatively, D is TRBD2 (5 bases). The CDR3 totals 12 residues. Germline V CDR1 and CDR2: SGDLS, YYNGEE. Trimming took 4 bases from V and 8 from J, leaving 10 bases between them. In DNA form, the CDR3 reads TGTGCCAGCAGCAGACCGAGGGATGAGCAGTTCTTC. Its translation: CASSRPRDEQFF.

The gene calls are TRBV7-3 and TRBJ1-3; tentative D call: TRBD1 (5 bases). V dropped 2 bases and J dropped 0 bases, with 8 bases sitting between them. The CDR3 is 15 amino acids. CDR1 is SGHTA, CDR2 FQGTGA, per germline. The CDR3: CASSLDSYSGNTIYF. The CDR3 DNA reads as TGTGCCAGCAGCTTAGACAGCTACTCTGGAAACACCATATATTTT. The whole variable domain, remainder taken from reference TRBV7-3 and TRBJ1-3, is GAGVSQTPSNKVTEKGKYVELRCDPISGHTALYWYRQSLGQGPEFLIYFQGTGAADDSGLPNDRFFAVRPEGSVSTLKIQRTERGDSAVYLCASSLDSYSGNTIYFGEGSWLTVV.

The chain uses TRBV27 and TRBJ2-6, with D tentatively TRBD1 (6 bases). V lost 4 bases and J 0 bases, leaving 16 bases between the germline ends. CDR3 size: 18 residues. Germline assignment: CDR1 MNHEY and CDR2 SMNVEV (reference sequence). The CDR3 nucleotides read TGTGCCAGCAGTTCTCCGACAGGCCTCACCTCTGGGGCCAACGTCCTGACTTTC. This gives the protein CASSSPTGLTSGANVLTF.

CDR3 DNA sequence: TGCGCCAGCAGCTCGGGACTAGCGGGGTACCAAGAGACCCAGTACTTC. This sequence encodes CASSSGLAGYQETQYF. The chain has TRBV5-1 and TRBJ2-5, with 13 bases identical to TRBD2. V shed 3 bases and J 0 bases; nucleotides not matched to a gene: 2. Germline-derived CDR1 and CDR2 are SGHRS and YFSETQ. The CDR3 has 16 amino acids.

This chain links TRBV29-1 with TRBJ2-7, with D perhaps TRBD2 (6 bases). The CDR3 covers 12 residues. V lost 7 bases, J lost 2 bases, and 12 bases lay in between. Per the germline V gene, CDR1 is SQVTM and CDR2 is ANQGSEA. This CDR3 reads CSGGDFAYEQYF. The CDR3 region has the DNA TGCAGCGGGGGGGACTTTGCCTACGAGCAGTACTTC.

The rearrangement joins TRBV15 to TRBJ1-2; D is ambiguous. Germline lookup yields CDR1 LNHNV and CDR2 YYDKDF (reference sequence). The CDR3 runs to 15 residues. The V end was cut by 0 bases, the J end by 4 bases, with 12 bases between. In nucleotides, the CDR3 is TGTGCCACCAGCAGAGATTTAGGGAGACGCTATGGCTACACCTTC. It codes for CATSRDLGRRYGYTF.

V and J are TRBV19 and TRBJ2-3, with D possibly matching TRBD1 (6 bases). The CDR3 has 16 amino acids. V was cut by 6 bases and J by 8 bases, with 24 bases left in between. Germline V gives CDR1 LNHDA, CDR2 SQIVND (reference sequence). CDR3 sequence: CASSTRQDPGPGTQYF. In DNA form, the CDR3 reads TGTGCCAGTAGCACCCGACAGGACCCCGGGCCAGGTACGCAGTATTTT. Combining the CDR3 with reference TRBV19 and TRBJ2-3 gives the whole variable domain DGGITQSPKYLFRKEGQNVTLSCEQNLNHDAMYWYRQDPGQGLRLIYYSQIVNDFQKGDIAEGYSVSREKKESFPLTVTSAQKNPTAFYLCASSTRQDPGPGTQYFGPGTRLTVL.

This rearrangement joins TRBV29-1 to TRBJ2-7, with a weak D call TRBD2 (5 bases). Between the trimmed V and J ends, which lost 0 bases and 1 base, there was a span of 10 bases. Germline V gene data show CDR1 as SQVTM and CDR2 as ANQGSEA. This CDR3 spans 14 amino acids. CDR3 amino acids: CSVEDTGKSYEQYV. In DNA form, the CDR3 reads TGCAGCGTTGAAGATACGGGAAAGTCCTACGAGCAGTACGTC.

With respect to this clone: Other DNA sequences from this sample encode an identical CDR3 as well. The chain has TRBV9 and TRBJ2-7, with TRBD1 identical over 8 bases. Unmatched junction bases numbered 3, after V lost 0 bases and J lost 1 base. Germline V lookup: CDR1 SGDLS, CDR2 YYNGEE. The CDR3 contains 15 residues. The CDR3 DNA reads TGTGCCAGCAGCGTAGGACAGGGGATTTCCTACGAGCAGTACTTC. Amino acid sequence: CASSVGQGISYEQYF.

The V call is TRBV2, the J call TRBJ1-4, with D tentatively TRBD1 (6 bases). The CDR3 runs 15 residues. Trimming stripped 5 bases from V and 1 base from J, with 11 bases between. Germline assignment: CDR1 SNHLY and CDR2 FYNNEI. CDR3 coding DNA: TGTGCCAGCAGTAAACTGACAGGAACTAATGAAAAACTGTTTTTT. Translated: CASSKLTGTNEKLFF.

The chain combines TRBV7-2 with TRBJ1-6, with 7 bases that match TRBD1. The CDR3 is made up of 14 amino acids. In germline, CDR1 is SGHTA, CDR2 FQGNSA. V trimming: 4 bases; J trimming: 10 bases; junction bases outside the gene matches: 7. The CDR3 DNA sequence: TGTGCCAGCAGCTGGGGACAGCCTGGGTCACCCCTCCACTTT. This translates into CASSWGQPGSPLHF. The variable domain in full, completed from reference TRBV7-2 and TRBJ1-6, reads GAGVSQSPSNKVTEKGKDVELRCDPISGHTALYWYRQSLGQGLEFLIYFQGNSAPDKSGLPSDRFSAERTGGSVSTLTIQRTQQEDSAVYLCASSWGQPGSPLHFGNGTRLTVT.

V usage is TRBV7-2 and J usage is TRBJ2-1; 7 bases are shared with TRBD2. Trimming cost V 1 base and J 12 bases; bases outside gene matches: 6. From germline, CDR1 is SGHTA and CDR2 FQGNSA. CDR3 size: 13 residues. The DNA of the CDR3 is TGTGCCAGCAGCTTAGTCCTTTCTAGCGGGCAGTTCTTC. It is translated as CASSLVLSSGQFF.

The chain is built from TRBV12-1 and TRBJ2-7; the table assigns TRBD2, which was not confirmed against the DNA. TRBV12-1 is shown as a pseudogene. CDR3 length equals 17 residues. DNA for the CDR3: TGTGCCACCGAGCCGGGACTAGCGGGAGGGCCAAGGTACGAGCAGTACTTC. Amino acids: CATEPGLAGGPRYEQYF.

This chain joins TRBV7-2 and TRBJ2-7, with D hard to call. CDR3 size: 11 residues. V was trimmed by 2 bases and J by 6 bases, leaving 5 bases between them. Germline V gene sequence: CDR1 SGHTA, CDR2 FQGNSA. The CDR3 is CASSLSVEQYF. For the CDR3, the DNA is TGTGCCAGCAGCTTATCGGTCGAGCAGTACTTC. Supplemented by reference TRBV7-2 and TRBJ2-7, the full variable domain reads GAGVSQSPSNKVTEKGKDVELRCDPISGHTALYWYRQSLGQGLEFLIYFQGNSAPDKSGLPSDRFSAERTGGSVSTLTIQRTQQEDSAVYLCASSLSVEQYFGPGTRLTVT.

The chain couples TRBV2 to TRBJ1-2, with TRBD1 as a possible D gene (5 bases). There are 14 residues in the CDR3. Germline V gives CDR1 SNHLY, CDR2 FYNNEI. The ends were cut back, 7 bases at V and 5 bases at J, with 17 bases in the middle. The CDR3 is CASKRGGGLYGYTF. CDR3 nucleotides: TGTGCCAGCAAGCGCGGGGGGGGACTTTATGGCTACACCTTC.

The rearrangement uses TRBV28 and TRBJ1-2; TRBD1 matches at 8 bases. This CDR3 comprises 14 residues. Looked up from germline, CDR1 is MDHEN and CDR2 is SYDVKM. V shed 5 bases, J shed 8 bases, and the junction held 10 bases outside the gene matches. The CDR3 sequence: CASSPYQGAGGYTF. CDR3 coding DNA: TGTGCCAGCAGTCCTTATCAGGGGGCTGGCGGCTACACCTTC.

CDR3 nucleotide sequence: TGTGCCAGCAGCGTATCCACTGAAGCTTTCTTT. Translation gives CASSVSTEAFF. The chain links TRBV2 to TRBJ1-1, with D uncertain. Per germline, CDR1 SNHLY and CDR2 FYNNEI. V lost 6 bases and J lost 4, with 6 bases in between. The CDR3 sequence is 11 residues long.

This chain connects TRBV7-2 to TRBJ1-2; 8 positions agree with TRBD1. The CDR3 spans 16 residues. Germline V gives CDR1 SGHTA, CDR2 FQGNSA. The V and J ends lost 3 bases and 4 bases, in that order; junction bases with no gene match: 10. The CDR3 DNA reads as TGTGCCAGCAGCTTTTCCGGGACAGGAATTCTCTATGGCTACACCTTC. It specifies CASSFSGTGILYGYTF.

This clone appeared once. The CDR3 loop reads CASGLVGGGEQYF. The CDR3 nucleotides read TGTGCTAGTGGTTTGGTAGGAGGTGGAGAGCAGTACTTC. The rearrangement uses TRBV12-5 and TRBJ2-7, with a tentative D call TRBD2 (5 bases). V was shortened by 0 bases and J by 7 bases, with 10 bases between the two germline ends. This CDR3 comprises 13 residues. Germline V gives CDR1 LGHNT, CDR2 FRNRAP.

V is TRBV2 and J is TRBJ1-5; D perhaps matches TRBD1 (6 bases). Germline CDR1 is SNHLY and CDR2 is FYNNEI. The V gene lost 0 bases and the J gene lost 5 bases, with 14 bases spanning the gap. The CDR3 totals 16 residues. CDR3 nucleotide sequence: TGTGCCAGCAGTGAAGCGCTTGGCAGGGGATATCAGCCCCAGCATTTT. Encoded protein: CASSEALGRGYQPQHF.

The genes are TRBV7-2 and TRBJ2-1; weak D call: TRBD2 (6 bases). This CDR3 contains 15 residues. V was shortened by 4 bases and J by 3 bases, with 13 bases between the two germline ends. The germline CDR1 and CDR2 sequences are SGHTA and FQGNSA. The CDR3, as DNA: TGTGCCAGCAGCTCAGGAGGGGCACACTACAATGAGCAGTTCTTC. Residues: CASSSGGAHYNEQFF.

The chain couples TRBV4-1 to TRBJ1-3; TRBD1 agrees at 12 bases. Unmatched junction bases numbered 12, after V lost 4 bases and J lost 2 bases. Germline CDR1 MGHRA, CDR2 YSYEKL. This CDR3 comprises 19 residues. The CDR3 here is CASSRVRDRGRPAGNTIYF. CDR3 sequence (DNA): TGCGCCAGCAGCCGCGTACGGGACAGGGGGCGCCCCGCTGGAAACACCATATATTTT.

The chain links TRBV10-3 to TRBJ1-6; 11 nucleotides agree with TRBD1. V shed 6 bases and J 10 bases; nucleotides not matched to a gene: 5. The CDR3 has 14 amino acids. Germline V gene lookup returns CDR1 ENHRY and CDR2 SYGVKD. CDR3 DNA sequence: TGTGCCATCAGGGGGACAGGGGGTGGGTCACCCCTCCACTTT. Amino acids: CAIRGTGGGSPLHF.

This chain links TRBV11-1 with TRBJ2-3; 12 nucleotides align to TRBD2. Trimming at V came to 6 bases and at J to 0 bases, leaving 13 bases not matched to a gene. The CDR3 is made up of 19 amino acids. The germline gives CDR1 SGHAT, CDR2 FQDESV (reference sequence). The DNA for the CDR3 is TGTGCCAGCAGTTTCAGGGTATCCGGACTAGCGGGGAGCACAGATACGCAGTATTTT. As protein: CASSFRVSGLAGSTDTQYF.

V gene TRBV7-2 combines with J gene TRBJ1-1; 12 bases align to TRBD1. V lost 5 bases to trimming and J lost 11 bases; unmatched junction nucleotides: 6. The CDR3 has 13 amino acids. Germline lookup yields CDR1 SGHTA and CDR2 FQGNSA. In DNA form, the CDR3 reads TGTGCCAGCAGCCAGGGACAGGGGGCGCGGGCTTTCTTT. Translation gives CASSQGQGARAFF.